This TCR beta chain was retrieved from a study of blood T cell repertoires in COVID-19. Study-wide background: Samples of COVID-19 (acute and convalescent) were obtained from the United States, Italy and Spain. Nucleic acid was either cDNA or gDNA, and it came from T cells, B-cell-depleted T cells, or PBMCs.

Authors' analysis steps: For nucleated cells, counts were estimated from reference gene primer amplification. This table comes from immunoSEQ multiplex PCR, and its TCRdb copy is limited to in-frame clones, with some not included. V and J calls and clone size are those listed in that table; D and trimming were worked out from the DNA. Of 300,000 to 350,000 clones detected, about 93% appear once; the ten largest clones hold 2.5% to 4%. Sequenced input: peripheral blood. The origin of this receptor is a woman between 18 and 30 years old who had recovered from COVID-19.

The CDR3 sequence is CASSKPGTAAFYTF. In nucleotides, the CDR3 is TGTGCCAGCAGTAAACCCGGGACAGCGGCATTCTACACCTTC. V and J are TRBV25-1 and TRBJ1-2; 7 nucleotides line up with TRBD1. There are 14 residues in the CDR3. The V gene end was trimmed by 5 bases and the J gene end by 10 bases; junction bases not matched to a gene: 13. The V gene's germline CDR1 is MGHDK and CDR2 SYGVNS.